The source of this T cell receptor beta chain is a study of T-cell reconstitution after alpha-beta-depleted transplantation in children. V was cut by 3 bases and J by 1 base, with 9 bases left in between. Germline CDR1 reads MGHDK; CDR2 reads SYGVNS. This CDR3 region has 14 residues. At least ten counts were recorded for this clonotype. Its antigen is unidentified. Study-wide results and limits: T cells produced anew were the main source of T-cell counts and diversity one year after transplant. By about two months after transplant, alpha-beta T cells reportedly arose from several hundred graft clones that had expanded.

The TCRbeta library was prepared with unique molecular identifiers. A single record per CDR3 protein comes from TCRdb applying MiXCR to the PCR reads. This table has 7,500 to 10,000 distinct CDR3 sequences, 10% to 15% appearing once. This TCR was sampled from a patient aged 2-10 years who had a stem cell transplant for inherited bone marrow failure, so the T cells may come from the graft donor. Sequenced here: PBMCs, mostly from graft donor cells, sampled 60 days after TCRalphabeta/CD19-depleted stem cell transplant. The chain combines TRBV25-1 with TRBJ1-1; D is uncertain. CDR3 residues: CASSDYWANTEAFF. Written as DNA, the CDR3 is TGTGCCAGCAGTGATTATTGGGCGAACACTGAAGCTTTCTTT.